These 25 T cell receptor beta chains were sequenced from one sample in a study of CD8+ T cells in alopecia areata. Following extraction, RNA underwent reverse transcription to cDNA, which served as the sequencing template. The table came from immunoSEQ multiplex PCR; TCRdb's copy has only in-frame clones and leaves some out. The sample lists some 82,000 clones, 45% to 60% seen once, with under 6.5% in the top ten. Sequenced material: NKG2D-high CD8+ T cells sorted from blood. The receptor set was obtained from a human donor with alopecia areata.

CDR3 nucleotide sequence: TGTGCAGTCGGTACTTTCTATGGCTACACCTTC. This sequence encodes CAVGTFYGYTF. J is TRBJ1-2 and V is TRBV27; D ambiguous. Per germline, CDR1 MNHEY and CDR2 SMNVEV (reference sequence). The CDR3 sequence is 11 residues long.

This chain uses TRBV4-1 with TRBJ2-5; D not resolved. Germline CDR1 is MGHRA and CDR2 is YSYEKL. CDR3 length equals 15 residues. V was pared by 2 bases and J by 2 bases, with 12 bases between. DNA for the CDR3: TGCGCCAGCAGCCAACAGGCGGCAGCACAAGAGACCCAGTACTTC. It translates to CASSQQAAAQETQYF.

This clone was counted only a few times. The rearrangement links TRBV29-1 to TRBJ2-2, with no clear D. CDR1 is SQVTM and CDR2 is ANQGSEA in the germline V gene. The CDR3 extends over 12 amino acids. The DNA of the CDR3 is TGCACCGTGGGATGGGGAATCGGGGAGCTGTTTTTT. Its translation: CTVGWGIGELFF.

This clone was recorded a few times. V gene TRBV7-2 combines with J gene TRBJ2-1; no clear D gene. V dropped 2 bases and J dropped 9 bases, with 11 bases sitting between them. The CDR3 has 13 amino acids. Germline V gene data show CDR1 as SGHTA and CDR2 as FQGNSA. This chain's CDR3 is CASSLYETTEQFF. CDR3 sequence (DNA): TGTGCCAGCAGCTTATATGAGACAACTGAGCAGTTCTTC.

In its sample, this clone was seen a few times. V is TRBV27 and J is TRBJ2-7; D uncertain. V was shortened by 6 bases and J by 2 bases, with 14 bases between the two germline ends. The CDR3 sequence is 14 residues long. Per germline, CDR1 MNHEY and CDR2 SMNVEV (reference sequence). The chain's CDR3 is CASRGPDVTYEQYF. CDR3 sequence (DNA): TGTGCCAGCAGAGGACCCGATGTGACCTACGAGCAGTACTTC.

This chain's CDR3 is CASSQDPGYGYTF. The CDR3 DNA is TGCGCCAGCAGCCAAGATCCAGGCTATGGCTACACCTTC. This sequence joins TRBV4-3 and TRBJ1-2; no firm D call. Trimming cost V 0 bases and J 4 bases, with 6 bases left between them. Germline V lookup: CDR1 LGHNA, CDR2 YSLEER. This CDR3 contains 13 residues.

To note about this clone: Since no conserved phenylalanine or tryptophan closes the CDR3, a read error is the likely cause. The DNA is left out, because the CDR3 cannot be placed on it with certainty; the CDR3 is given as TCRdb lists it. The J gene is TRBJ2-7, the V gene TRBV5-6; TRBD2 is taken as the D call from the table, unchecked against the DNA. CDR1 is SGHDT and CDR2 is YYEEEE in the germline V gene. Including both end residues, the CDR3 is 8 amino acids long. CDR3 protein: CASSWRYG.

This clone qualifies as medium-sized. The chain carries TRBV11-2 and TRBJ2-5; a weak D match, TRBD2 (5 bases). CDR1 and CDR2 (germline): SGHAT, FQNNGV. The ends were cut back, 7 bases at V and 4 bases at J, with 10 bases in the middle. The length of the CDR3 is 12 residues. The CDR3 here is CASTSRGETQYF. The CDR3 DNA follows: TGTGCCAGCACCTCCCGGGGAGAGACCCAGTACTTC.

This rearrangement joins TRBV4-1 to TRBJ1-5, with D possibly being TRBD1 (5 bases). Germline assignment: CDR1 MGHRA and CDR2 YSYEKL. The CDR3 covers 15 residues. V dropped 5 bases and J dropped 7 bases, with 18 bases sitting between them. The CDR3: CASSNRRGEGQPQHF. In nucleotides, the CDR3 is TGCGCCAGCAGCAATAGGAGAGGGGAAGGCCAGCCCCAGCATTTT.

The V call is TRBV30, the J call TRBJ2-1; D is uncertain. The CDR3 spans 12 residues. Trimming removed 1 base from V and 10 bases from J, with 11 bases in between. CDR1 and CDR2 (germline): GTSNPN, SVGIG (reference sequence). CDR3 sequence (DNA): TGTGCCTGGAGTGCCGCGGTGATGGAGCAGTTCTTC. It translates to CAWSAAVMEQFF.

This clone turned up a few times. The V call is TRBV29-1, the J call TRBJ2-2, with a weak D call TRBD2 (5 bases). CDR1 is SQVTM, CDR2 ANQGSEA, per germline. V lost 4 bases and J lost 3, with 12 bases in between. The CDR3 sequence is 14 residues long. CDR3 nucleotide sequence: TGCAGCGTTGTTCACGGGGAGTACACCGGGGAGCTGTTTTTT. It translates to CSVVHGEYTGELFF.

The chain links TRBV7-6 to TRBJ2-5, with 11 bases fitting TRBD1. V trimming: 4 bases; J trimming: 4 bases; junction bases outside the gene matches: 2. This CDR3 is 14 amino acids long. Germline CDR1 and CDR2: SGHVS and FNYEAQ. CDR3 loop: CASSYGTGGETQYF. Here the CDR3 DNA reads TGTGCCAGCAGCTACGGGACAGGGGGAGAGACCCAGTACTTC.

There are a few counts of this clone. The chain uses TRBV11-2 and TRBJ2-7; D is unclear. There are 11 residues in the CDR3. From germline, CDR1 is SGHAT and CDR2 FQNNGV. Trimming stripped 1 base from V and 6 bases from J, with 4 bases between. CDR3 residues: CASSLGREQYF. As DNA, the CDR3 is TGTGCCAGCAGCTTAGGCCGCGAGCAGTACTTC.

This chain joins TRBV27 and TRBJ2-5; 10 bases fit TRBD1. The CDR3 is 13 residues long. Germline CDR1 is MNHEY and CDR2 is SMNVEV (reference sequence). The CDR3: CASGTGVGETQYF. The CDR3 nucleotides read TGTGCATCCGGGACAGGGGTAGGAGAGACCCAGTACTTC.

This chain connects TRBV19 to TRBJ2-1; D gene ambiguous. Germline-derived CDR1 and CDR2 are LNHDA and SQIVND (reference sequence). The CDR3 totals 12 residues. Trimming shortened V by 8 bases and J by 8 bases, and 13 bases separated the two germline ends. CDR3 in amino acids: CASRTRFDEQFF. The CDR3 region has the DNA TGTGCCAGTCGGACCCGGTTCGATGAGCAGTTCTTC.

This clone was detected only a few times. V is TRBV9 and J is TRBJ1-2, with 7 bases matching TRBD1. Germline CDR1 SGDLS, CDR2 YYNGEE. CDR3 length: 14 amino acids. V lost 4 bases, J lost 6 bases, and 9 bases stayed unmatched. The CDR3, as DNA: TGTGCCAGCAGCCCTCCCGCAGGGGGTAATGGCTACACCTTC. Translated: CASSPPAGGNGYTF.

The CDR3 region has the DNA TGTGCCTGGATCCCCGGGACAGCCTCCTACAATGAGCAGTTCTTC. Residues: CAWIPGTASYNEQFF. The genes are TRBV30 and TRBJ2-1, with TRBD1 identical over 7 bases. The CDR3 extends over 15 amino acids. The ends lost 4 bases at V and 0 bases at J; junction bases unmatched: 6. CDR1 is GTSNPN and CDR2 is SVGIG in the germline V gene (reference sequence).

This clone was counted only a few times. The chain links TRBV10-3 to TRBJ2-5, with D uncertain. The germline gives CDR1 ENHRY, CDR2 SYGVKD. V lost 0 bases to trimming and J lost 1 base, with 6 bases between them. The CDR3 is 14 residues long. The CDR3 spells CAISESGIQETQYF. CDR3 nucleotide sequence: TGTGCCATCAGTGAGTCTGGAATCCAAGAGACCCAGTACTTC.

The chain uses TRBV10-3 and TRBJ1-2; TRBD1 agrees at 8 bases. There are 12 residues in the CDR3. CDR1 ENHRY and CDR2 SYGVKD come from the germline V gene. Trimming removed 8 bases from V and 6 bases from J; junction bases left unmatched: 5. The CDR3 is CAIEQGGDGYTF. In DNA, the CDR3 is TGTGCCATCGAACAGGGGGGCGATGGCTACACCTTC.

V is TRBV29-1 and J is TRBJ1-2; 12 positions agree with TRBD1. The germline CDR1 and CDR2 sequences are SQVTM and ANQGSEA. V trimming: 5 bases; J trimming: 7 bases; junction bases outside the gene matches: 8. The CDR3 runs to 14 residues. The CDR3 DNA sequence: TGCAGCGTTCACCTGGGACAGGGGGCCGCTGGCTACACCTTC. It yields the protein CSVHLGQGAAGYTF.

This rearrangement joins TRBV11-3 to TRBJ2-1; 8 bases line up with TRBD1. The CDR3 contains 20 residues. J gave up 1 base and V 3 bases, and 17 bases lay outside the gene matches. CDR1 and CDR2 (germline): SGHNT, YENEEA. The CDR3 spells CASSFGQGKNYLQSYNEQFF. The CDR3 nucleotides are TGTGCCAGCAGCTTTGGACAGGGTAAAAACTATCTGCAATCCTACAATGAGCAGTTCTTC.

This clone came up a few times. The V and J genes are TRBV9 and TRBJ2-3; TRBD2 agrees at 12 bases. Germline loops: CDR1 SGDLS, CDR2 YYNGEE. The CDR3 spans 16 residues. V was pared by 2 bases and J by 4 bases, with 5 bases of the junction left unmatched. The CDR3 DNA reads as TGTGCCAGCAGCGTCACCCTAGCGGGGGGGTCAGATACGCAGTATTTT. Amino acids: CASSVTLAGGSDTQYF.

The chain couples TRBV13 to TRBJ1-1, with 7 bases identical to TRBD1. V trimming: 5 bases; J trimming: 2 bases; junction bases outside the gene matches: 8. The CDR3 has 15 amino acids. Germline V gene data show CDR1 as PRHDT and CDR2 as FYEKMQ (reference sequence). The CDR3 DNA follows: TGTGCCAGCAGCGGCGGGACAGTAGCTAACACTGAAGCTTTCTTT. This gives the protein CASSGGTVANTEAFF.

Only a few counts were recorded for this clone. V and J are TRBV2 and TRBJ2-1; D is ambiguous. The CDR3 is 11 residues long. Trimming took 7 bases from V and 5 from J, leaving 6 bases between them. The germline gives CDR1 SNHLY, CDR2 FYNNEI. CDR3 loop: CASTADNEQFF. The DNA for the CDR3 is TGTGCCAGCACGGCAGACAATGAGCAGTTCTTC.

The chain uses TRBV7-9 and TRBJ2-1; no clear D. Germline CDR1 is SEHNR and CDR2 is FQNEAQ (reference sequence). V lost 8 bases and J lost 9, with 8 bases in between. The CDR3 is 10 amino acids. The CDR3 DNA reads TGTGCCAGCCAGTGGGGTGAGCAGTTCTTC. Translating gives CASQWGEQFF.